A selection of T cell receptor beta chains follows, all from one sample in a study of T cells after posttransplantation cyclophosphamide. Assay used: immunoSEQ multiplex PCR; TCRdb lists only in-frame clones, some missing. The sample lists tens of thousands of clones; about 82% were seen once. The sequencing sample was made of PBMCs. These receptors were collected from a young man with a blood cancer, CMV-positive, and with a related stem cell donor. CDR3s include the opening cysteine and the closing phenylalanine or tryptophan. The D gene is left open where the match is weak. Part of the rows lack a size; the others show once, few, many or a class for expanded clones.

>-|-|TRBJ1-1|TRBV12-5
CASGLEPTDMNTEAFF
TGTGCTAGTGGTTTAGAACCGACAGATATGAACACTGAAGCTTTCTTT
>-|-|TRBJ1-4|TRBV7-3
CASSLRGGPGEKLFF
TGTGCCAGCAGCTTAAGAGGGGGACCTGGGGAAAAACTGTTTTTT
>-|-|TRBJ2-1|TRBV30
CAWSRQVNEQFF
TGTGCCTGGAGCCGACAGGTCAATGAGCAGTTCTTC
>once|-|TRBJ2-7|TRBV6-5
CASSSSSYEQYF
TGTGCCAGCAGTTCGAGTTCCTACGAGCAGTACTTC
>-|-|TRBJ1-1|TRBV7-3
CASSLRAPAGVAFF
TGTGCCAGCAGCTTAAGGGCCCCAGCAGGGGTAGCTTTCTTT
>-|TRBD1|TRBJ1-1|TRBV27
CASSSSRTGLYTEAFF
TGTGCCAGCAGTTCAAGTCGGACAGGGCTGTACACTGAAGCTTTCTTT
>-|TRBD1|TRBJ1-5|TRBV2
CASSADRGNQPQHF
TGTGCCAGCAGCGCCGACAGGGGGAATCAGCCCCAGCATTTT
>-|-|TRBJ1-1|TRBV30
CAWRVHSGSTEAFF
TGTGCCTGGAGAGTCCACTCGGGGAGCACTGAAGCTTTCTTT
>-|-|TRBJ2-7|TRBV11-2
CASSSRQVYEQYF
TGTGCCAGCAGCTCTAGACAGGTCTACGAGCAGTACTTC
>once|-|TRBJ2-2|TRBV28
CASKSRNTGELFF
TGTGCCAGCAAGTCCAGAAACACCGGGGAGCTGTTTTTT
>once|-|TRBJ2-2|TRBV5-1
CASSFETGNTGELFF
TGCGCCAGCAGCTTTGAGACTGGGAACACCGGGGAGCTGTTTTTT
>-|TRBD1|TRBJ1-2|TRBV15
CATSSQMTGNYGYTF
TGTGCCACCAGCAGCCAAATGACAGGGAACTATGGCTACACCTTC
>-|TRBD1|TRBJ2-7|TRBV5-1
CASSPGQGLHEQYF
TGCGCCAGCAGCCCGGGACAGGGTCTCCACGAGCAGTACTTC
>-|TRBD1|TRBJ2-2|TRBV14
CASSPGQFRTGELFF
TGTGCCAGCAGCCCGGGACAGTTCCGCACCGGGGAGCTGTTTTTT
>once|TRBD2|TRBJ2-2|TRBV7-2
CASSLTLAGGRNGELFF
TGTGCCAGCAGCTTAACCCTAGCGGGAGGGCGTAACGGGGAGCTGTTTTTT
>-|TRBD1|TRBJ2-1|TRBV7-9
CASSPHTGVNEQFF
TGTGCCAGCAGCCCCCATACAGGGGTCAATGAGCAGTTCTTC
>-|TRBD1|TRBJ1-3|TRBV5-4
CASSQGGLTGNTIYF
TGTGCCAGCAGCCAAGGGGGCCTAACTGGAAACACCATATATTTT
>once|TRBD1|TRBJ1-2|TRBV4-3
CASSPSDRGLYGYTF
TGCGCCAGCAGCCCGTCGGACAGGGGGCTTTATGGCTACACCTTC
>few|-|TRBJ2-1|TRBV11-3
CASSLDQGGRQFF
TGTGCCAGCAGCTTAGATCAGGGGGGCAGGCAGTTCTTC
>-|TRBD1|TRBJ2-1|TRBV6-1
CASSDKGAVDEQFF
TGTGCCAGCAGTGATAAGGGGGCCGTGGATGAGCAGTTCTTC
>-|TRBD1|TRBJ1-2|TRBV4-1
CASSQGDSNGYTF
TGCGCCAGCAGCCAAGGGGACAGCAATGGCTACACCTTC
>-|-|TRBJ2-7|TRBV16
CASSAQPVYEQYF
TGTGCCAGCAGCGCACAGCCGGTCTACGAGCAGTACTTC
>-|TRBD2|TRBJ2-1|TRBV25-1
CASSEYGLAGHNEQFF
TGTGCCAGCAGTGAATATGGACTAGCGGGCCACAATGAGCAGTTCTTC
>-|TRBD1|TRBJ1-5|TRBV6-5
CASSYSFDRAQPQHF
TGTGCCAGCAGTTACTCATTCGACAGGGCTCAGCCCCAGCATTTT
>-|-|TRBJ2-7|TRBV6-5
CASTMSGRSYEQYF
TGTGCCAGCACGATGAGCGGGCGGTCCTACGAGCAGTACTTC
>-|-|TRBJ2-3|TRBV7-9
CASKQTSTDTQYF
TGTGCCAGCAAGCAGACTAGCACAGATACGCAGTATTTT
>-|TRBD2|TRBJ2-3|TRBV30
CAWSRGGKDTQYF
TGTGCCTGGAGCCGGGGAGGGAAAGATACGCAGTATTTT
>-|-|TRBJ1-2|TRBV18
CASSPQDQADNYGYTF
TGTGCCAGCTCACCGCAGGATCAGGCAGATAACTATGGCTACACCTTC
>-|-|TRBJ2-2|TRBV7-9
CASSGTPADSTGELFF
TGTGCCAGCAGCGGAACCCCGGCGGACAGCACCGGGGAGCTGTTTTTT
>-|TRBD1|TRBJ2-7|TRBV11-2
CASSWDSYEQYF
TGTGCCAGCAGCTGGGACAGCTACGAGCAGTACTTC
>-|-|TRBJ1-5|TRBV5-6
CASSLGPSSNQPQHF
TGTGCCAGCAGCTTGGGTCCTAGCAGCAATCAGCCCCAGCATTTT
>-|-|TRBJ2-1|TRBV4-3
CASSQEASREVNEQFF
TGCGCCAGCAGCCAAGAGGCCAGTCGGGAAGTGAATGAGCAGTTCTTC
>-|TRBD1|TRBJ1-2|TRBV6-1
CASRTRGQGYGYTF
TGTGCCAGCAGGACGAGGGGGCAGGGTTACGGCTACACCTTC
>once|TRBD2|TRBJ2-7|TRBV5-4
CASSSRLGGLAALYEQYF
TGTGCCAGCAGCTCCCGCCTCGGGGGACTAGCGGCGCTCTACGAGCAGTACTTC
>-|TRBD2|TRBJ2-7|TRBV9
CASSPRLAPVGEQYF
TGTGCCAGCAGCCCCAGACTAGCACCCGTGGGCGAGCAGTACTTC
>once|TRBD2|TRBJ2-5|TRBV7-9
CASSPGTSGRAVSGGTQYF
TGTGCCAGCAGCCCCGGGACTAGCGGGAGGGCCGTGAGCGGGGGGACCCAGTACTTC
>-|-|TRBJ2-1|TRBV7-2
CASSYPGLINEQFF
TGTGCCAGCAGCTACCCGGGACTCATAAATGAGCAGTTCTTC
>-|TRBD2|TRBJ2-3|TRBV2
CASKDPSGRSSTDTQYF
TGTGCCAGCAAAGATCCTAGCGGGAGGTCTAGCACAGATACGCAGTATTTT
>-|-|TRBJ1-3|TRBV18
CASSPPVFSGSGNTIYF
TGTGCCAGCTCACCACCGGTCTTTTCAGGGTCTGGAAACACCATATATTTT
>-|-|TRBJ1-5|TRBV19
CASSRGLKYSNQPQHF
TGTGCCAGTAGCCGCGGGCTGAAGTATAGCAATCAGCCCCAGCATTTT
>-|TRBD1|TRBJ1-3|TRBV6-5
CASSYSRQGGDTIYF
TGTGCCAGCAGTTACTCAAGACAGGGTGGGGACACCATATATTTT
>-|TRBD1|TRBJ1-3|TRBV18
CASQGTGGGNTIYF
TGTGCCAGCCAAGGGACAGGAGGTGGAAACACCATATATTTT
>-|-|TRBJ1-1|TRBV6-1
CASSLTVGNTEAFF
TGTGCCAGCAGTCTTACAGTCGGGAACACTGAAGCTTTCTTT
>-|TRBD1|TRBJ1-2|TRBV7-8
CASSSVGQGGPKGYTF
TGTGCCAGCAGCTCGGTTGGACAGGGCGGACCCAAAGGCTACACCTTC
>-|TRBD1|TRBJ1-1|TRBV14
CASSQTGVRGTEAFF
TGTGCCAGCAGCCAAACAGGGGTACGGGGCACTGAAGCTTTCTTT
>once|TRBD2|TRBJ2-1|TRBV9
CASSVAGTSGREEQFF
TGTGCCAGCAGCGTAGCCGGGACTAGCGGGAGGGAGGAGCAGTTCTTC
>-|TRBD2|TRBJ2-1|TRBV7-2
CASSRLAGELSKQFF
TGTGCCAGCAGCCGGCTAGCGGGAGAACTCTCTAAGCAGTTCTTC